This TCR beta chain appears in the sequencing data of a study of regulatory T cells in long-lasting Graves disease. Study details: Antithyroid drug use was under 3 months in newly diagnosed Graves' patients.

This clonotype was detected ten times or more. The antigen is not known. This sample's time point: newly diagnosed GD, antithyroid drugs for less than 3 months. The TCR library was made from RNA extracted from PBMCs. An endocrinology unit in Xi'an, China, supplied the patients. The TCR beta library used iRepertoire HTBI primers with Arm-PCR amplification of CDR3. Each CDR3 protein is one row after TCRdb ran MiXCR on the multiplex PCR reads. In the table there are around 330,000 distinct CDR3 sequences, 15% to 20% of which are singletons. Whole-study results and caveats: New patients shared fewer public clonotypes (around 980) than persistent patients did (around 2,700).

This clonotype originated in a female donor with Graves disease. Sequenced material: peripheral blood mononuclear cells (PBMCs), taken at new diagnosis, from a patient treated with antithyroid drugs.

This CDR3 reads CASAGDVRGRDTGELFF. The CDR3 nucleotides are TGTGCCAGCGCAGGGGATGTAAGGGGGCGCGACACCGGGGAGCTGTTTTTT. The rearrangement uses TRBV2 and TRBJ2-2, with TRBD1 identical over 7 bases. Trimming at V came to 8 bases and at J to 3 bases, leaving 15 bases not matched to a gene. Germline V gene lookup returns CDR1 SNHLY and CDR2 FYNNEI. This CDR3 is 17 amino acids long. Filled out from reference TRBV2 and TRBJ2-2, the complete variable domain reads EPEVTQTPSHQVTQMGQEVILRCVPISNHLYFYWYRQILGQKVEFLVSFYNNEISEKSEIFDDQFSVERPDGSNFTLKIRSTKLEDSAMYFCASAGDVRGRDTGELFFGEGSRLTVL.